This entry lists 19 T cell receptor beta chains sequenced from one sample in a study of OX40 agonist ivuxolimab in advanced cancers. Generated by immunoSEQ multiplex PCR, the TCRdb table keeps only in-frame clones and is missing some. The sample records fewer than 20,000 clones, less than 90% being singletons. The input for sequencing was CD4+ or CD8+ T cells sorted from blood, taken in a trial of the OX40 agonist ivuxolimab. The receptors shown here come from an adult with an advanced solid tumor such as melanoma, head and neck, liver or kidney cancer.

The V and J genes are TRBV19 and TRBJ1-5; TRBD1 matches 8 bases. CDR3 length: 15 amino acids. V shed 0 bases, J shed 6 bases, and the junction held 4 bases outside the gene matches. The germline V gene has CDR1 LNHDA and CDR2 SQIVND (reference sequence). The DNA for the CDR3 is TGTGCCAGTAGTATAGATGGACAGGGTTTTCAGCCCCAGCATTTT. It specifies CASSIDGQGFQPQHF.

The chain employs TRBV4-1 and TRBJ2-1, with D perhaps TRBD1 or TRBD2 (6 bases each). CDR3 length: 15 amino acids. Looked up from germline, CDR1 is MGHRA and CDR2 is YSYEKL. Trimming removed 4 bases at V and 3 bases at J, with 13 bases between. The CDR3 region has the DNA TGCGCCAGCAGCCCCCAAGGGGGGATCTACAATGAGCAGTTCTTC. This translates into CASSPQGGIYNEQFF.

The rearrangement uses TRBV27 and TRBJ2-7; TRBD1 matches at 8 bases. Trimming removed 6 bases from V and 5 bases from J; junction bases left unmatched: 6. Germline V CDR1 and CDR2: MNHEY, SMNVEV (reference sequence). This CDR3 has 13 amino acids. The CDR3 nucleotides are TGTGCCAGCAGCTTGGGGACAGGTGACGAGCAGTACTTC. It yields the protein CASSLGTGDEQYF.

The chain has TRBV6-6 and TRBJ2-7, with a tentative D call TRBD1 (5 bases). With 2 bases removed from V and 4 bases from J, the gap between germline ends came to 9 bases. The CDR3 runs 13 residues. Looked up from germline, CDR1 is MNHNY and CDR2 is SVGAGI (reference sequence). CDR3 region: CASSYGQFYEQYF. As DNA, the CDR3 is TGTGCCAGCAGTTACGGACAATTTTACGAGCAGTACTTC.

The V call is TRBV30, the J call TRBJ1-2; weak D call: TRBD1 (5 bases). Trimming shortened V by 5 bases and J by 6 bases, and 19 bases separated the two germline ends. This CDR3 contains 14 residues. Germline CDR1 GTSNPN, CDR2 SVGIG (reference sequence). Written as DNA, the CDR3 is TGTGCCTGGGTAACTGGACCGGGGCTAGATGGCTACACCTTC. Translated, it gives CAWVTGPGLDGYTF. The full variable domain, completed using reference TRBV30 and TRBJ1-2, is SQTIHQWPATLVQPVGSPLSLECTVEGTSNPNLYWYRQAAGRGLQLLFYSVGIGQISSEVPQNLSASRPQDRQFILSSKKLLLSDSGFYLCAWVTGPGLDGYTFGSGTRLTVV.

In DNA form, the CDR3 reads TGTGCCAGCAGCTTCTGGGGGAATTACGAGCAGTACTTC. Translating it yields CASSFWGNYEQYF. The V and J genes are TRBV5-4 and TRBJ2-7; D tentatively fits TRBD1 or TRBD2 (5 bases each). This CDR3 spans 13 amino acids. V lost 2 bases and J 4 bases, leaving 10 bases between the germline ends. The germline CDR1 and CDR2 sequences are SGHNT and YYREEE (reference sequence).

The chain uses TRBV11-3 and TRBJ2-2; D not resolved. With 5 bases removed from V and 1 base from J, the gap between germline ends came to 8 bases. This CDR3 comprises 14 residues. Germline CDR1 and CDR2: SGHNT and YENEEA. The CDR3 DNA reads as TGTGCCAGCAGCGGGATGGAGAACACCGGGGAGCTGTTTTTT. This gives the protein CASSGMENTGELFF.

The rearrangement links TRBV19 to TRBJ2-2; D gene uncertain. CDR1 is LNHDA, CDR2 SQIVND, per germline (reference sequence). CDR3 length equals 14 residues. The ends were cut back, 6 bases at V and 9 bases at J, with 17 bases in the middle. In DNA form, the CDR3 reads TGTGCCAGTAGGCCTTCGGTGTCCCTTTGGGAGCTGTTTTTT. It encodes CASRPSVSLWELFF.

This clone has just one count. The V gene is TRBV9, the J gene TRBJ2-3; TRBD2 matches 12 bases. Germline loops: CDR1 SGDLS, CDR2 YYNGEE. V dropped 3 bases and J dropped 6; count of bases not matched to a gene: 5. The CDR3 is made up of 15 amino acids. The CDR3 spells CASSESGLAGDTQYF. The CDR3 coding sequence is TGTGCCAGCAGCGAGTCGGGACTAGCGGGTGATACGCAGTATTTT.

On this clone: The sample contains more than one DNA sequence encoding this CDR3. The V and J genes are TRBV11-2 and TRBJ2-1, with a weak D call TRBD2 (6 bases). The CDR3 is 11 amino acids. From germline, CDR1 is SGHAT and CDR2 FQNNGV. Trimming shortened V by 3 bases and J by 15 bases, and 12 bases separated the two germline ends. The CDR3 sequence is CASSLDYRPFF. Written as DNA, the CDR3 is TGTGCCAGCAGCTTGGACTATCGGCCGTTCTTC.

This clone was observed once. CDR3 in amino acids: CASSLSGWGFGTESYEQYF. The CDR3 DNA is TGTGCCAGCAGTTTATCTGGGTGGGGGTTCGGGACAGAGTCCTACGAGCAGTACTTC. The chain links TRBV27 to TRBJ2-7; 7 bases match TRBD1. Trimming at V came to 0 bases and at J to 1 base, leaving 15 bases not matched to a gene. This CDR3 comprises 19 residues. Germline values: CDR1 MNHEY, CDR2 SMNVEV (reference sequence).

In its sample, this clone was seen a few times. V usage is TRBV10-2 and J usage is TRBJ2-7; TRBD2 matches at 7 bases. With V trimmed by 3 bases and J by 4 bases, 21 bases remained unmatched. The CDR3 totals 19 residues. Per the germline V gene, CDR1 is WSHSY and CDR2 is SAAADI. CDR3 protein: CASSDPGGYRGPRTYEQYF. The CDR3 DNA is TGCGCCAGCAGTGATCCGGGAGGTTACCGGGGACCCCGTACTTACGAGCAGTACTTC.

This clone came up a few times. The chain combines TRBV4-1 with TRBJ1-5; D unresolved. Trimming took off 1 base at V and 5 bases at J, with 9 bases between the two ends. This CDR3 spans 14 amino acids. Germline lookup yields CDR1 MGHRA and CDR2 YSYEKL. CDR3 DNA sequence: TGCGCCAGCAGCCAAGTTAGGGAAGATCAGCCCCAGCATTTT. This translates into CASSQVREDQPQHF.

The chain uses TRBV9 and TRBJ1-2; a possible D gene is TRBD1 (6 bases). Germline CDR1 and CDR2: SGDLS and YYNGEE. CDR3 length: 12 residues. Between the trimmed V and J ends, which lost 3 bases and 6 bases, there was a span of 9 bases. The CDR3 DNA reads TGTGCCAGCAGCGAGACAGGTCATGGCTACACCTTC. It translates to CASSETGHGYTF.

V is TRBV7-2 and J is TRBJ2-1; 14 positions match TRBD2. V dropped 0 bases and J dropped 10; count of bases not matched to a gene: 5. This CDR3 has 16 residues. From germline, CDR1 is SGHTA and CDR2 FQGNSA. CDR3 nucleotides: TGTGCCAGCAGCTTAGCGACTAGCGGGGGGGCCTTGGAGCAGTTCTTC. It translates to CASSLATSGGALEQFF. The full variable domain, its missing parts supplied by reference TRBV7-2 and TRBJ2-1, is GAGVSQSPSNKVTEKGKDVELRCDPISGHTALYWYRQSLGQGLEFLIYFQGNSAPDKSGLPSDRFSAERTGGSVSTLTIQRTQQEDSAVYLCASSLATSGGALEQFFGPGTRLTVL.

The chain recombines TRBV7-6 with TRBJ2-2; D is uncertain. CDR1 is SGHVS and CDR2 is FNYEAQ in the germline V gene. V was pared by 0 bases and J by 3 bases, with 8 bases between. This CDR3 has 15 amino acids. The CDR3 protein is CASSLALWDTGELFF. For the CDR3, the DNA is TGTGCCAGCAGCTTAGCGCTCTGGGACACCGGGGAGCTGTTTTTT.

V and J are TRBV18 and TRBJ2-7, with D perhaps being TRBD1 or TRBD2 (5 bases each). Trimming took off 3 bases at V and 3 bases at J, with 12 bases between the two ends. Per the germline V gene, CDR1 is KGHSH and CDR2 is LQKENI. The CDR3 totals 14 residues. The CDR3 nucleotides read TGTGCCAGCTCACCGGGGGTGGGGAACTACGAGCAGTACTTC. It encodes CASSPGVGNYEQYF.

By share, this clone counts as medium-sized. At one end, the junction sequence differs from germline, possibly due to a read error. The rearrangement joins TRBV5-6 to TRBJ2-7, with 8 bases lining up with TRBD1. This CDR3 spans 17 amino acids. The germline V gene encodes CDR1 SGHDT and CDR2 YYEEEE. CDR3 sequence reads: CASNLYFETGVSYEQYF. DNA of the CDR3: TGTGCCAGCAACTTGTATTTCGAGACAGGGGTCTCCTACGAGCAGTACTTC. Using reference TRBV5-6 and TRBJ2-7 for the parts outside the CDR3, the full variable domain is DAGVTQSPTHLIKTRGQQVTLRCSPKSGHDTVSWYQQALGQGPQFIFQYYEEEERQRGNFPDRFSGHQFPNYSSELNVNALLLGDSALYLCASNLYFETGVSYEQYFGPGTRLTVT.

The chain carries TRBV27 and TRBJ2-7, with D perhaps matching TRBD2 (5 bases). The ends were cut back, 0 bases at V and 0 bases at J, with 6 bases in the middle. The CDR3 extends over 14 amino acids. The V gene's germline CDR1 is MNHEY and CDR2 SMNVEV (reference sequence). The CDR3 DNA follows: TGTGCCAGCAGTTTATCCGGGGTCTCCTACGAGCAGTACTTC. It translates to CASSLSGVSYEQYF.